This T cell receptor beta chain was documented in a study of blood T cells in healthy people across ages. The V gene's germline CDR1 is SNHLY and CDR2 FYNNEI. The CDR3 contains 15 residues. V shed 3 bases and J 0 bases; nucleotides not matched to a gene: 3. Next came a second PCR, run for about 7 to 12 cycles, which used a sample-barcoded 5' primer along with a J-beta primer mix. TCRdb fed the 5' RACE reads into MiXCR, producing one record per CDR3 protein. The sample holds under 800,000 distinct CDR3 sequences, approximately 21% seen once. This clonotype was counted a few times. The individuals who served as donors were healthy Caucasians living in Russia, aged roughly 6 to 95.

The TCR comes from a man in his sixties or seventies in good health. The chain links TRBV2 to TRBJ2-3; 7 bases map to TRBD2. The material sequenced was blood. CDR3 residues: CASSDLGGSTDTQYF. For the CDR3, the DNA is TGTGCCAGCAGTGACTTGGGGGGGAGCACAGATACGCAGTATTTT.